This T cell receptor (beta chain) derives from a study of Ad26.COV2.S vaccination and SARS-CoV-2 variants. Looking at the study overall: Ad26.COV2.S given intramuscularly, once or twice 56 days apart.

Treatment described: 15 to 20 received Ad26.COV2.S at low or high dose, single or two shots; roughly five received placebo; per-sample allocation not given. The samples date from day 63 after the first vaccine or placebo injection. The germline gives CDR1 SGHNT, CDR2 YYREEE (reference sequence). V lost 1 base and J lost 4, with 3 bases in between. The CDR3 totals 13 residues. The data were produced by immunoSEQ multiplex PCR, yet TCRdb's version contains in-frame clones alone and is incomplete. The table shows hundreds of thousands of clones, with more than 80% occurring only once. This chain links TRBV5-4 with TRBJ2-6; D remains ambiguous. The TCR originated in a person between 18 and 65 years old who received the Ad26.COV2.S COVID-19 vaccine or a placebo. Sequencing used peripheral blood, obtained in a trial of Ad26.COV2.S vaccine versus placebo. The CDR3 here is CASSLTGANVLTF. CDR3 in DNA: TGTGCCAGCAGCTTGACCGGGGCCAACGTCCTGACTTTC.